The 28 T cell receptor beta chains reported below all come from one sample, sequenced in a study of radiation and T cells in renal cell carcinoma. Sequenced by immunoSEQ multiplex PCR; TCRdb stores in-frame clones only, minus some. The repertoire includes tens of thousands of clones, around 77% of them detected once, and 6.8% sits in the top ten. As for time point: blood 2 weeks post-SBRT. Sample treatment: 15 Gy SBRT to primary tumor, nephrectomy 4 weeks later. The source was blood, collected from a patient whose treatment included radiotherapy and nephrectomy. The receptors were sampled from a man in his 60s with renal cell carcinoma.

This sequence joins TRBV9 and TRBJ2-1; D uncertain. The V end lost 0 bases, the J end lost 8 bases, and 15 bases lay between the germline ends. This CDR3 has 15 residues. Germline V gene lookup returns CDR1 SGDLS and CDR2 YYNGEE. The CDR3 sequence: CASSVGIELGDEQFF. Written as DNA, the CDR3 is TGTGCCAGCAGCGTAGGAATAGAGTTGGGCGATGAGCAGTTCTTC.

The CDR3 bases are TGTGCCAGCAGCTTAGACGGGACCCAGGTTGGCTCCTACAATGAGCAGTTCTTC. Encoded protein: CASSLDGTQVGSYNEQFF. This chain uses TRBV11-2 with TRBJ2-1; D may match TRBD1 or TRBD2 (5 bases each). This CDR3 comprises 18 residues. V shed 0 bases and J shed 0 bases, with 15 bases lying between them. Germline loops: CDR1 SGHAT, CDR2 FQNNGV.

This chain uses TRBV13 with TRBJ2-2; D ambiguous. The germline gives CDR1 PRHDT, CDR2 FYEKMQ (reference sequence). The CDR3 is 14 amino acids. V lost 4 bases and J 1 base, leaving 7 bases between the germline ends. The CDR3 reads CASSWGRNTGELFF. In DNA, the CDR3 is TGTGCCAGCAGCTGGGGAAGGAACACCGGGGAGCTGTTTTTT.

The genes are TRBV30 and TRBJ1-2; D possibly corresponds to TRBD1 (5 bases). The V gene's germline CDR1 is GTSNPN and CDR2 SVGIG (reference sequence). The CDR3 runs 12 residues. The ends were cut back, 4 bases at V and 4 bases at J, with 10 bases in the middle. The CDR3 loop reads CAWTVGGYGYTF. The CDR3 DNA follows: TGTGCCTGGACAGTCGGGGGCTATGGCTACACCTTC.

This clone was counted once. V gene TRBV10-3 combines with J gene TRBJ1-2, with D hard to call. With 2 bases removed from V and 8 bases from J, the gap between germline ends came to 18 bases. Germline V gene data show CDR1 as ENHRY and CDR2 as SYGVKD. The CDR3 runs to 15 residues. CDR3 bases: TGTGCCATCAGTGAGGTCCGGGAGGGTGCAGGCGGCTACACCTTC. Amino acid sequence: CAISEVREGAGGYTF.

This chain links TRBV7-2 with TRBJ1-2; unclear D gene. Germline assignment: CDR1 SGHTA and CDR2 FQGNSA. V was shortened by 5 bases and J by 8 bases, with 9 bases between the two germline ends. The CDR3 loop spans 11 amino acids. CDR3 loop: CASSRDQGYTF. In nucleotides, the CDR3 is TGTGCCAGCAGCCGTGACCAGGGCTACACCTTC.

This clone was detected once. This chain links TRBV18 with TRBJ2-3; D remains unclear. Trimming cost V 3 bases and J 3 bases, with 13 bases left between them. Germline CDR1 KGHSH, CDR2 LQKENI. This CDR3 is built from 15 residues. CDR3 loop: CASSPFRRLTDTQYF. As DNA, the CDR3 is TGTGCCAGCTCACCGTTCCGGCGACTTACAGATACGCAGTATTTT.

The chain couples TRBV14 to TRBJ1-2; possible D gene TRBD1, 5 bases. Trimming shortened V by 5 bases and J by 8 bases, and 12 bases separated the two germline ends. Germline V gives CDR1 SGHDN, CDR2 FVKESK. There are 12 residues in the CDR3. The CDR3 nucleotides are TGTGCCAGCAGCGGGGGAGGGGTCGGCTACACCTTC. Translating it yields CASSGGGVGYTF.

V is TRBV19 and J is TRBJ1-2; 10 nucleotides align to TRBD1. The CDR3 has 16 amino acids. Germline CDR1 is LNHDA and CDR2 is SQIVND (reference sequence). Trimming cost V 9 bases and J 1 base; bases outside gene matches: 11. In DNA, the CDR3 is TGTGCCAGCCGGGACAGGGGCTCTCCTTTTAACTATGGCTACACCTTC. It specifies CASRDRGSPFNYGYTF.

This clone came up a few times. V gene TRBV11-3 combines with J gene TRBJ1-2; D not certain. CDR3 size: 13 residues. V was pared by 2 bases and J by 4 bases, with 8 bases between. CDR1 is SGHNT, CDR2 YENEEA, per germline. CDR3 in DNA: TGTGCCAGCAGCTTATTAGGGTGCTATGGCTACACCTTC. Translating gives CASSLLGCYGYTF. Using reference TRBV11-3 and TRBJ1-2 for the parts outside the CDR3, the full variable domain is EAGVVQSPRYKIIEKKQPVAFWCNPISGHNTLYWYLQNLGQGPELLIRYENEEAVDDSQLPKDRFSAERLKGVDSTLKIQPAELGDSAVYLCASSLLGCYGYTFGSGTRLTVV.

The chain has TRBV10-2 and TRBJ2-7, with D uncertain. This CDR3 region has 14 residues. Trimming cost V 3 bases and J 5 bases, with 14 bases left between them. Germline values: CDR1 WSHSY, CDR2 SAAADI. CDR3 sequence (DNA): TGCGCCAGCAGTGACGGGCCTCTAGTAAACGAGCAGTACGTC. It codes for CASSDGPLVNEQYV.

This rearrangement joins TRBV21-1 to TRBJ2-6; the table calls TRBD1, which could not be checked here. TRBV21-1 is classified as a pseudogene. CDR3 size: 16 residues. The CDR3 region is CASSNPGRSGANVLTF. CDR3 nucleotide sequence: TGTGCCAGCAGCAACCCAGGTCGGTCTGGGGCCAACGTCCTGACTTTC.

The CDR3, as DNA: TGCGCCAGCAGCAACCCCCGTGGCAGCCTTGCCGGGGATACGCAGTATTTT. Its translation: CASSNPRGSLAGDTQYF. The chain employs TRBV4-1 and TRBJ2-3; no clear D. Germline V gives CDR1 MGHRA, CDR2 YSYEKL. Trimming removed 5 bases at V and 6 bases at J, with 24 bases between. CDR3 length equals 17 residues.

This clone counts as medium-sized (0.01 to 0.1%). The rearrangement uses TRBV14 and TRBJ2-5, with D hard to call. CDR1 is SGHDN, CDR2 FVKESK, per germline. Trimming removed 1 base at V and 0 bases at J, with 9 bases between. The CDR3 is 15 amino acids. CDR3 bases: TGTGCCAGCAGCCAAGGGACCGATTACCAAGAGACCCAGTACTTC. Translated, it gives CASSQGTDYQETQYF.

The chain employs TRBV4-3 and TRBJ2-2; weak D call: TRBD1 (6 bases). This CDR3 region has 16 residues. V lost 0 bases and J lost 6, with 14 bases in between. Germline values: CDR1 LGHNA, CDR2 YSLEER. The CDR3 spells CASSQDVGARSGELFF. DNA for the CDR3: TGCGCCAGCAGCCAAGATGTGGGGGCGCGGTCCGGGGAGCTGTTTTTT.

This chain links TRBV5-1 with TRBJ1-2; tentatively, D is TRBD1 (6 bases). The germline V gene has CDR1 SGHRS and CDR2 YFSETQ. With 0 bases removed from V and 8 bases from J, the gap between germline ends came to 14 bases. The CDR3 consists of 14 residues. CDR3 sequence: CASSLEVTGQGYTF. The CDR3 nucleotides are TGCGCCAGCAGCTTGGAAGTGACAGGTCAAGGCTACACCTTC.

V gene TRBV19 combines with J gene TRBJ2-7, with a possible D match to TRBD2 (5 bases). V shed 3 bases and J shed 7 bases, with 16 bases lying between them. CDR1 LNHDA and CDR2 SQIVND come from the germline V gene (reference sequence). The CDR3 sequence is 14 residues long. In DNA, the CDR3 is TGTGCCAGTAGTATCCAGGCCCTAACGGGGGAGCAGTACTTC. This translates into CASSIQALTGEQYF.

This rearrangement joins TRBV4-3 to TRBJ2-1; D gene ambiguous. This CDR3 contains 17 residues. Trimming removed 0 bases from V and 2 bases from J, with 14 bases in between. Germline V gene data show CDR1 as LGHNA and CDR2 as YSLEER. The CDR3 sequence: CASSQDGPGGTYNEQFF. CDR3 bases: TGCGCCAGCAGCCAAGACGGCCCGGGTGGAACCTACAATGAGCAGTTCTTC.

CDR3 bases: TGCGCCAGCAGCCAAGATCTACGGGGGGAAGATGAGCAGTTCTTC. It encodes CASSQDLRGEDEQFF. This chain joins TRBV4-3 and TRBJ2-1, with TRBD2 identical over 7 bases. Losses at the gene ends were 0 bases for V and 8 bases for J; bases not matched to a gene: 7. The V gene's germline CDR1 is LGHNA and CDR2 YSLEER. The CDR3 sequence is 15 residues long.

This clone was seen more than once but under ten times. CDR3 loop: CASSMTSGGAYEQFF. The CDR3, as DNA: TGCGCCAGCAGCATGACTAGCGGGGGGGCGTATGAGCAGTTCTTC. The chain carries TRBV5-1 and TRBJ2-1; 14 nucleotides align to TRBD2. This CDR3 comprises 15 residues. The V and J ends lost 4 bases and 8 bases, in that order; junction bases with no gene match: 5. Germline-derived CDR1 and CDR2 are SGHRS and YFSETQ.

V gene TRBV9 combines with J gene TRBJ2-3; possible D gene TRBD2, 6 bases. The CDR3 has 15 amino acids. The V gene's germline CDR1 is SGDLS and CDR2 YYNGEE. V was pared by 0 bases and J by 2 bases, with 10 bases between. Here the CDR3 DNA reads TGTGCCAGCAGCGTAGGTAGCGGCCCCACAGATACGCAGTATTTT. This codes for CASSVGSGPTDTQYF.

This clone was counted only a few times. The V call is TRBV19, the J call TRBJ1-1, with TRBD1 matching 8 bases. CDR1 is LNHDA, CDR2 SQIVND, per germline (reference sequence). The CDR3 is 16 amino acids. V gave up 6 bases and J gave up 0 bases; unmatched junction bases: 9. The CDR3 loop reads CASRTVMTGVNTEAFF. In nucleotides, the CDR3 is TGTGCCAGTAGAACCGTGATGACAGGGGTGAACACTGAAGCTTTCTTT.

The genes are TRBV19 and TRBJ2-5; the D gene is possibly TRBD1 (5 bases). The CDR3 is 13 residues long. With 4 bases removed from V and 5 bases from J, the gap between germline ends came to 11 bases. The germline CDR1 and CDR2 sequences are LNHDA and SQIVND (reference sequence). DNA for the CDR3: TGTGCCAGTAGTACAGGGTCGGTGGAGACCCAGTACTTC. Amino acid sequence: CASSTGSVETQYF. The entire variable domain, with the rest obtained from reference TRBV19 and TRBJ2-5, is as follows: DGGITQSPKYLFRKEGQNVTLSCEQNLNHDAMYWYRQDPGQGLRLIYYSQIVNDFQKGDIAEGYSVSREKKESFPLTVTSAQKNPTAFYLCASSTGSVETQYFGPGTRLLVL.

Written as DNA, the CDR3 is TGTGCCAGCTCACCAATGGTCGGGGGCGAAAACATTCAGTACTTC. This sequence encodes CASSPMVGGENIQYF. The J gene is TRBJ2-4, the V gene TRBV18, with D perhaps TRBD1 or TRBD2 (6 bases each). This CDR3 region has 15 residues. Germline-derived CDR1 and CDR2 are KGHSH and LQKENI. V was shortened by 2 bases and J by 5 bases, with 13 bases between the two germline ends.

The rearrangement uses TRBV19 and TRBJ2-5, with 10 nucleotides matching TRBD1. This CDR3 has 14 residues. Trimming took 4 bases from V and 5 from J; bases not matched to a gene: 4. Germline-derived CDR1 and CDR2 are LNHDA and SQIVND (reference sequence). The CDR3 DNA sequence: TGTGCCAGTAGTACGGGACAGGGGAGTGAGACCCAGTACTTC. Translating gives CASSTGQGSETQYF.

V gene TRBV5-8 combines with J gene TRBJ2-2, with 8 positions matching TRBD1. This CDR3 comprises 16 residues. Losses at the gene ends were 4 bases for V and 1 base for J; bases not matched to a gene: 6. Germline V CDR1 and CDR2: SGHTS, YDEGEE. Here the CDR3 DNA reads TGTGCCAGCAGCGTTTCCGGGACAGGGAACACCGGGGAGCTGTTTTTT. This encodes CASSVSGTGNTGELFF.

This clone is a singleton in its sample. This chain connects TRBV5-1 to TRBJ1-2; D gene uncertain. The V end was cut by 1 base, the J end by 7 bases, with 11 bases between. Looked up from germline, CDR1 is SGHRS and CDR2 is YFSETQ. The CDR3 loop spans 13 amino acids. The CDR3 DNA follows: TGCGCCAGCAGCTTGTTAGACGATAGTGGCTACACCTTC. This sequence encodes CASSLLDDSGYTF.

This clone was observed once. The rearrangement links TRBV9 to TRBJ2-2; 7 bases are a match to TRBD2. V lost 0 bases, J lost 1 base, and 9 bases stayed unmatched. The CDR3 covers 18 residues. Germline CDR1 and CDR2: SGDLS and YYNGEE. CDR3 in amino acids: CASSVAMIAGLNTGELFF. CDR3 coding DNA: TGTGCCAGCAGCGTAGCAATGATAGCGGGCCTGAACACCGGGGAGCTGTTTTTT.